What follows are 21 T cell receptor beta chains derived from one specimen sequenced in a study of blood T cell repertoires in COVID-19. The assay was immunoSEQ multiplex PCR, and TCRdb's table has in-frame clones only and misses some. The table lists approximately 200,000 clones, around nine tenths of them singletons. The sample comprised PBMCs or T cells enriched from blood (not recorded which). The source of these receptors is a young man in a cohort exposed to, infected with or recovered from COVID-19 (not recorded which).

This CDR3 reads CASSFRTGPNQPQHF. In DNA form, the CDR3 reads TGTGCCAGCAGTTTCCGGACAGGACCTAATCAGCCCCAGCATTTT. The rearrangement joins TRBV27 to TRBJ1-5; 7 nucleotides agree with TRBD1. V was pared by 3 bases and J by 4 bases, with 6 bases of the junction left unmatched. Germline CDR1 reads MNHEY; CDR2 reads SMNVEV (reference sequence). This CDR3 region has 15 residues.

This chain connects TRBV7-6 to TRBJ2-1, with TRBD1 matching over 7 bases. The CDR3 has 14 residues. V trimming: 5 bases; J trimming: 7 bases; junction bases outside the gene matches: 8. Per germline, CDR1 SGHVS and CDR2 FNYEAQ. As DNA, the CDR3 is TGTGCCAGCAGCCCGGGACAGCGAAGAAATGAGCAGTTCTTC. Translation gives CASSPGQRRNEQFF. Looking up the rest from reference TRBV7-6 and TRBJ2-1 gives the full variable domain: GAGVSQSPRYKVTKRGQDVALRCDPISGHVSLYWYRQALGQGPEFLTYFNYEAQQDKSGLPNDRFSAERPEGSISTLTIQRTEQRDSAMYRCASSPGQRRNEQFFGPGTRLTVL.

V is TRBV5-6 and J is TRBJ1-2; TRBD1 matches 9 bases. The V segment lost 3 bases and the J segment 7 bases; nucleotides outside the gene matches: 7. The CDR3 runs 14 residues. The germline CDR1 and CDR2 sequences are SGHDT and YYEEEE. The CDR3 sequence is CASSSNRGRSGYTF. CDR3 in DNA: TGTGCCAGCAGCTCAAACAGGGGGCGTAGTGGCTACACCTTC.

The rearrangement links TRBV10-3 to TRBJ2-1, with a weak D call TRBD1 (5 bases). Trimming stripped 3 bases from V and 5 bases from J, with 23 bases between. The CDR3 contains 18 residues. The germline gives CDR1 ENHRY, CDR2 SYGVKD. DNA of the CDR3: TGTGCCATCAGTGAATTTTCTTGGCAGGGAAAAGTCCACAATGAGCAGTTCTTC. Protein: CAISEFSWQGKVHNEQFF.

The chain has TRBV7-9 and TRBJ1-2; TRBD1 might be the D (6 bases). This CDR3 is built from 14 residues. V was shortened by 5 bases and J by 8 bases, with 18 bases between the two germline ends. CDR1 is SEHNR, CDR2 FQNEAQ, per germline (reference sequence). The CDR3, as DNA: TGTGCCAGCAGCCGGGGAGCGGGGGGCGAGGGCTACACCTTC. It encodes CASSRGAGGEGYTF.

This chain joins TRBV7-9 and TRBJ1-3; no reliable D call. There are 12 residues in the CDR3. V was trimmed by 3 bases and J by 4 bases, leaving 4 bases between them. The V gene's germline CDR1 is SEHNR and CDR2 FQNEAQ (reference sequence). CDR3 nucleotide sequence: TGTGCCAGCAGCTTTCAGGGAAACACCATATATTTT. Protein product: CASSFQGNTIYF.

This CDR3 is CASSLVSNQPQHF. CDR3 nucleotide sequence: TGTGCCAGCAGTTTAGTAAGCAATCAGCCCCAGCATTTT. V gene TRBV28 combines with J gene TRBJ1-5; D not resolved. The CDR3 has 13 amino acids. CDR1 is MDHEN and CDR2 is SYDVKM in the germline V gene. V was shortened by 2 bases and J by 1 base, with 3 bases between the two germline ends.

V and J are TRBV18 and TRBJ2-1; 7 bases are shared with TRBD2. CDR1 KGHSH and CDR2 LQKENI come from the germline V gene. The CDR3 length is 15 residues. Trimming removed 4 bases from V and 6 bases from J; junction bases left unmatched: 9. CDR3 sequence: CASSLTSPKVNEQFF. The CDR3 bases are TGTGCCAGCTCACTGACTAGCCCGAAGGTCAATGAGCAGTTCTTC.

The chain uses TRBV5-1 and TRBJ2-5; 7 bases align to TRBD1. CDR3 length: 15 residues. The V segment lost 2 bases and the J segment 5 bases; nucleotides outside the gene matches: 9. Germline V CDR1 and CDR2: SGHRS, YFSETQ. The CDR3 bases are TGCGCCAGCAGCTTTACACAGGGGCGCGAGGAGACCCAGTACTTC. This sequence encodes CASSFTQGREETQYF.

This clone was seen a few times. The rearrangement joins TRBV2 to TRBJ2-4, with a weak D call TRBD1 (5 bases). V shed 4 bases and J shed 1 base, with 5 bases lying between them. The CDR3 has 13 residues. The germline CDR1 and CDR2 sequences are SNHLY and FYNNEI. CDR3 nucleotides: TGTGCCAGCAGTGCAGGGGCCAAAAACATTCAGTACTTC. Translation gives CASSAGAKNIQYF.

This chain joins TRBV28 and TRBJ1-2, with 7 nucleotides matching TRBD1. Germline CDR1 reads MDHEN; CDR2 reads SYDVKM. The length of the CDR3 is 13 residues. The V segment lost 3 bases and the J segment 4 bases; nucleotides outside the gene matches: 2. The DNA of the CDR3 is TGTGCCAGCAGTTTCGACAGGGCCTATGGCTACACCTTC. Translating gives CASSFDRAYGYTF.

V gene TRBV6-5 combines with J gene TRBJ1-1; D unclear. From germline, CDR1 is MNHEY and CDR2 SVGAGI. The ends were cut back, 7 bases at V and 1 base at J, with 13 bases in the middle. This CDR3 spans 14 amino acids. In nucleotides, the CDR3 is TGTGCCAGCACCCCAGTGGCAGGGAACACTGAAGCTTTCTTT. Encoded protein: CASTPVAGNTEAFF.

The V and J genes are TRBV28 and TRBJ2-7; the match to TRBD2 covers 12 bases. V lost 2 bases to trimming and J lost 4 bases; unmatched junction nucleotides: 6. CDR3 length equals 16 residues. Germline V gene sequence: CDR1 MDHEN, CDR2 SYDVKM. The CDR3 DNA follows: TGTGCCAGCAGTTTACAGACTAGCGGGAGTGCGTACGAGCAGTACTTC. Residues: CASSLQTSGSAYEQYF.

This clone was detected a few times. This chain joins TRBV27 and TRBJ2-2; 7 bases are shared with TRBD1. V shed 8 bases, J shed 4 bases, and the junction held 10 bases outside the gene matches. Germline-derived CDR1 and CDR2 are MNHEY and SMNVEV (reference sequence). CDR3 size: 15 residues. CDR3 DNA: TGTGCCAGCCGCTCCCTGGGACAGAGCACCGGGGAGCTGTTTTTT. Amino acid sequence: CASRSLGQSTGELFF.

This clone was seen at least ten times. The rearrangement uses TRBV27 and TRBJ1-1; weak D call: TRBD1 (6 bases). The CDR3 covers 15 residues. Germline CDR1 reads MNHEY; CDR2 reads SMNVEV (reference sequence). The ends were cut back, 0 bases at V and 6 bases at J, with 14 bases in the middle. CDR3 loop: CASSLSPGGGAEAFF. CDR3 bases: TGTGCCAGCAGTTTATCACCCGGAGGGGGGGCTGAAGCTTTCTTT.

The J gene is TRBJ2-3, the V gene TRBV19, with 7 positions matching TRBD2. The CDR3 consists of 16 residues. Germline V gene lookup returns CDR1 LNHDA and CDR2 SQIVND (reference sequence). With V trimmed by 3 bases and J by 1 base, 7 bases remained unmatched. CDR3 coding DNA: TGTGCCAGTAGTATTTGGGCGGGAGAAGGCACAGATACGCAGTATTTT. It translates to CASSIWAGEGTDTQYF.

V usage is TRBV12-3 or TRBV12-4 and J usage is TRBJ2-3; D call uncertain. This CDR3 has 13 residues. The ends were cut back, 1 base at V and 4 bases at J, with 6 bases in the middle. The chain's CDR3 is CASSLGGPDTQYF. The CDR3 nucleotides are TGTGCCAGCAGTTTAGGTGGCCCAGATACGCAGTATTTT.

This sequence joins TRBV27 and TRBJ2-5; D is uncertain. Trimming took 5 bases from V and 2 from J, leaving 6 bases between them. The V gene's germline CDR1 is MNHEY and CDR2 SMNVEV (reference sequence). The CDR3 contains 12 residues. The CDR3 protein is CASSHLQETQYF. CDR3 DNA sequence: TGTGCCAGCAGTCACCTACAAGAGACCCAGTACTTC.

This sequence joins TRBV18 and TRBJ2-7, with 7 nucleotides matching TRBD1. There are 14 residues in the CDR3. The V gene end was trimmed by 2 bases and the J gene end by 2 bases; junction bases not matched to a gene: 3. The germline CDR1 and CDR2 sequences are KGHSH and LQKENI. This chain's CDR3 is CASSPRQGTYEQYF. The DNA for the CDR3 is TGTGCCAGCTCACCAAGACAGGGAACCTACGAGCAGTACTTC.

The CDR3 DNA reads TGTGCCAGCAGTAGGGGGTACCAAGAGACCCAGTACTTC. It specifies CASSRGYQETQYF. V and J are TRBV6-5 and TRBJ2-5, with D possibly TRBD1 on 6 matching bases. CDR1 and CDR2 (germline): MNHEY, SVGAGI. Trimming left V 5 bases short and J 0 bases short, with 7 bases between. The CDR3 totals 13 residues.

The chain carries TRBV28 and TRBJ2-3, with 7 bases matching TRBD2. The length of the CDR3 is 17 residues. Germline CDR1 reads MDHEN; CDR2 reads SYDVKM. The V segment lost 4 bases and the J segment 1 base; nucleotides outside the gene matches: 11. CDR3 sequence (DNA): TGTGCCAGCAGTTCACCCTCTAGCGGCATAGGCACAGATACGCAGTATTTT. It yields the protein CASSSPSSGIGTDTQYF.